Following are 10 T cell receptor beta chains from one sample sequenced in a study of cytomegalovirus exposure and HLA in healthy donors. With 60 Vbeta and 13 Jbeta primers, the PCR was carried out. The repertoire was sequenced with immunoSEQ multiplex PCR; TCRdb's copy has only in-frame clones and lacks some. The table records more than 110,000 clones, around 77% of them present only once. Sequenced material: PBMCs. Receptor source: a woman in her forties or fifties in good health and CMV-seronegative.

In this sample, this clone turned up once. The junction differs from germline at one of its ends, possibly a read error. The chain is built from TRBV2 and TRBJ2-1; no firm D call. The V gene's germline CDR1 is SNHLY and CDR2 FYNNEI. This CDR3 spans 10 amino acids. This CDR3 reads CASSVNPSVF. The CDR3 DNA reads as TGTGCCAGCAGTGTGAACCCCAGCGTCTTC.

The chain joins TRBV5-1 to TRBJ2-5, with D uncertain. The CDR3 contains 13 residues. Germline-derived CDR1 and CDR2 are SGHRS and YFSETQ. V gave up 4 bases and J gave up 5 bases, with 12 bases separating them. CDR3 bases: TGCGCCAGCAGCAATCCGTCGCAGGAGACCCAGTACTTC. It codes for CASSNPSQETQYF.

The chain combines TRBV5-4 with TRBJ2-1, with D uncertain. V lost 4 bases, J lost 7 bases, and 18 bases lay in between. The CDR3 is 15 residues long. Germline V gives CDR1 SGHNT, CDR2 YYREEE (reference sequence). CDR3 residues: CASSPDLLAFNEQFF. DNA of the CDR3: TGTGCCAGCAGCCCAGACTTATTGGCTTTTAATGAGCAGTTCTTC.

The rearrangement uses TRBV29-1 and TRBJ1-1, with a tentative D call TRBD1 (6 bases). The CDR3 is 12 residues long. Looked up from germline, CDR1 is SQVTM and CDR2 is ANQGSEA. V was trimmed by 3 bases and J by 5 bases, leaving 10 bases between them. The CDR3 nucleotides are TGCAGCGTTGAGAAGGGGGAAACTGAAGCTTTCTTT. It yields the protein CSVEKGETEAFF.

This rearrangement joins TRBV6-1 to TRBJ1-2; the D gene is possibly TRBD1 (6 bases). The CDR3 loop spans 13 amino acids. CDR1 and CDR2 from the germline V gene are MNHNS and SASEGT. The V end lost 4 bases, the J end lost 2 bases, and 8 bases lay between the germline ends. The CDR3 sequence: CASSVDRNYGYTF. The CDR3 coding sequence is TGTGCCAGCAGTGTGGACAGAAACTATGGCTACACCTTC.

On this clone itself: The junction and the germline gene differ at one end; a read error may be behind it. The V and J genes are TRBV7-9 and TRBJ2-2, with D perhaps matching TRBD1 or TRBD2 (7 bases each). This CDR3 region has 16 residues. Germline assignment: CDR1 SEHNR and CDR2 FQNEAQ (reference sequence). The CDR3, as DNA: TGTTCCAGCAGCGGGGACAGCTCGCAGAACACCGGGGAGCTGTTTTTT. Translating gives CSSSGDSSQNTGELFF.

This chain links TRBV6-5 with TRBJ2-5; TRBD1 is a possible D gene (5 bases). Trimming removed 4 bases at V and 2 bases at J, with 8 bases between. From germline, CDR1 is MNHEY and CDR2 SVGAGI. The CDR3 runs to 13 residues. CDR3 amino acids: CASSFDRQETQYF. CDR3 nucleotides: TGTGCCAGCAGTTTCGACAGACAAGAGACCCAGTACTTC.

CDR3 sequence (DNA): TGTGCCAGCAGCGGTTGGACCCCGGGGGAGCCCCAGCATTTT. Translating it yields CASSGWTPGEPQHF. The chain is built from TRBV5-8 and TRBJ1-5; D is possibly TRBD1 (5 bases). Germline values: CDR1 SGHTS, CDR2 YDEGEE. The germline V and J ends were trimmed by 4 bases and 8 bases, with 16 bases remaining between them. This CDR3 is 14 amino acids long.

The chain has TRBV15 and TRBJ1-1; no clear D. From germline, CDR1 is LNHNV and CDR2 YYDKDF (reference sequence). The CDR3 is 16 amino acids. Trimming pared 3 bases from V and 0 bases from J, leaving 14 bases between. CDR3: CATSSRGPDLNTEAFF. The CDR3 nucleotides are TGTGCCACCAGCAGCCGAGGGCCGGACTTGAACACTGAAGCTTTCTTT.

The chain recombines TRBV2 with TRBJ1-3; maybe TRBD1 (5 bases). Germline V CDR1 and CDR2: SNHLY, FYNNEI. CDR3 length equals 16 residues. Trimming shortened V by 2 bases and J by 1 base, and 12 bases separated the two germline ends. This CDR3 is CASSEQQGTSGNTIYF. The CDR3 region has the DNA TGTGCCAGCAGTGAACAGCAGGGTACGTCTGGAAACACCATATATTTT.